This TCR beta chain was sequenced in a study of blood T cells in healthy people across ages. This clonotype was observed a handful of times. The authors ran a second PCR of roughly 6 to 11 cycles using a sample-barcoded 5' primer and a J-beta primer mix. TCRdb called the 5' RACE reads again in MiXCR, with one record for every CDR3 protein. The table lists some 1.8 million distinct CDR3 sequences, about two fifths of them singletons. The germline V gene encodes CDR1 MNHNY and CDR2 SVGAGI (reference sequence). The CDR3 spans 14 residues. V lost 2 bases to trimming and J lost 6 bases, with 14 bases between them.

Sample: blood. The V and J genes are TRBV6-6 and TRBJ2-7; unclear D gene. The clonotype originates from a human donor in good health. The CDR3 sequence is CASSYPQVYSEQYF. In DNA, the CDR3 is TGTGCCAGCAGTTACCCCCAGGTTTACAGCGAGCAGTACTTC.